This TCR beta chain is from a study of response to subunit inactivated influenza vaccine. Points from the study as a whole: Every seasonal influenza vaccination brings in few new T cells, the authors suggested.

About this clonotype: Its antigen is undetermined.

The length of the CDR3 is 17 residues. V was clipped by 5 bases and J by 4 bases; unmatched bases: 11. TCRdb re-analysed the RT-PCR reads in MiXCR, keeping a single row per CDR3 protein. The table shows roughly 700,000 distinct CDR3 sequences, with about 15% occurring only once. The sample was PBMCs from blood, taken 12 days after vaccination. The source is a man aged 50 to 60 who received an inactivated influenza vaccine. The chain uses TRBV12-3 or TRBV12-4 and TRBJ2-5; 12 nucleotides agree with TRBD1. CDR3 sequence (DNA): TGTGCCAGCAGTCCGGTGCCGGGACAGGGGGCGCGAGAGACCCAGTACTTC. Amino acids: CASSPVPGQGARETQYF.